This TCR beta chain originates from a study of cytomegalovirus exposure and HLA in healthy donors. It was with 60 Vbeta and 13 Jbeta primers that the PCR ran. The data were produced by immunoSEQ multiplex PCR, yet TCRdb's version contains in-frame clones alone and is incomplete. The sample records more than 150,000 clones, nearly 80% being singletons. Findings and limits, study-wide: Overall, around 160 TCR beta chains were annotated as cytomegalovirus-associated. Evidence from a later analysis indicated that most CMV-associated TCR beta chains looked HLA-restricted.

With regard to this clone: As yet, its antigen is unknown.

The clonotype originates from a woman aged 25-40 years in good health and CMV-seropositive. Source material: PBMCs.

The CDR3 sequence: CASSQDFPSVLTGELFF. For the CDR3, the DNA is TGCGCCAGCAGCCAAGATTTCCCTAGCGTTCTGACCGGGGAGCTGTTTTTT. This sequence joins TRBV4-1 and TRBJ2-2, with a tentative D call TRBD2 (6 bases). CDR1 is MGHRA, CDR2 YSYEKL, per germline. CDR3 length equals 17 residues. Trimming left V 0 bases short and J 5 bases short, with 16 bases between.